A selection of T cell receptor beta chains follows, all from one sample in a study of T cells in Graves' hyperthyroidism and ophthalmopathy. MiXCR was run by TCRdb on the multiplex PCR reads, yielding one entry per CDR3 protein. Counted here are about 380,000 distinct CDR3 sequences, around a sixth occurring once; the ten biggest clones make up 35% to 45%. The specimen sequenced was blood. The source is a man in his late teens or twenties with Graves' ophthalmopathy. Both conserved end residues are part of each CDR3. The D gene is left open where the match is weak. Clone size is stated in some rows and not others, as once, few, many or a class when expanded.

D gene	J gene	clone size	V gene	CDR3 length	CDR3 protein	CDR3 DNA
NA	TRBJ2-7	NA	TRBV4-1	13	CASNPTGAGEQYF	TGCGCCAGCAACCCGACGGGGGCTGGCGAGCAGTACTTC
NA	TRBJ2-6	NA	TRBV10-3	15	CAISESIGSANVLTF	TGTGCCATCAGTGAGTCGATAGGAAGTGCCAACGTCCTGACTTTC
TRBD2	TRBJ2-3	NA	TRBV7-9	18	CASSLGLAGGQSTDTQYF	TGTGCCAGCAGCTTAGGGCTAGCGGGAGGGCAAAGCACAGATACGCAGTATTTT
TRBD1	TRBJ1-1	NA	TRBV10-3	14	CAISPTGLGTEAFF	TGTGCCATCAGTCCGACAGGGCTGGGGACTGAAGCTTTCTTT
NA	TRBJ1-1	many	TRBV10-1	14	CASSESGLGTEAFF	TGCGCCAGCAGTGAGTCCGGCCTTGGAACTGAAGCTTTCTTT
NA	TRBJ1-1	many	TRBV6-2/TRBV6-3	15	CASSYPGHVNTEAFF	TGTGCCAGCAGTTACCCGGGACACGTAAACACTGAAGCTTTCTTT
NA	TRBJ1-2	many	TRBV11-2	15	CASSQLPAGAGGYTF	TGTGCCAGCAGCCAACTCCCGGCCGGGGCAGGTGGCTACACCTTC
NA	TRBJ2-6	few	TRBV19	17	CASSIDLTVPGANVLTF	TGTGCCAGTAGTATAGACCTTACAGTTCCTGGGGCCAACGTCCTGACTTTC
TRBD1	TRBJ1-1	NA	TRBV2	16	CASSFPSRDRGLEAFF	TGTGCCAGCAGCTTCCCCTCCCGGGACAGGGGGCTTGAAGCTTTCTTT
NA	TRBJ2-2	many	TRBV18	12	CASSPPGRELFF	TGTGCCAGCTCACCACCGGGCCGGGAGCTGTTTTTT
NA	TRBJ2-3	many	TRBV2	13	CASGGEGTDTQYF	TGTGCCTCCGGAGGGGAGGGCACAGATACGCAGTATTTT
NA	TRBJ1-1	many	TRBV28	14	CASSRGTLTTEAFF	TGTGCCAGCAGTCGGGGAACCCTGACCACTGAAGCTTTCTTT
NA	TRBJ1-2	NA	TRBV29-1	11	CSVLGLDGYTF	TGCAGCGTATTGGGACTCGATGGCTACACCTTC
NA	TRBJ2-1	NA	TRBV5-1	13	CASSPSGKNEQFF	TGCGCCAGCAGCCCCTCGGGAAAAAATGAGCAGTTCTTC
NA	TRBJ1-4	few	TRBV6-1	15	CASRILPTEGEKLFF	TGTGCCAGCAGGATCCTACCGACCGAGGGTGAAAAACTGTTTTTT
TRBD1	TRBJ2-5	many	TRBV7-9	15	CASSSWTGGLETQYF	TGTGCCAGCAGCTCCTGGACAGGCGGTCTAGAGACCCAGTACTTC
NA	TRBJ1-5	few	TRBV5-6	17	CASSLGGEEVGNQPQHF	TGTGCCAGCAGCTTGGGGGGGGAGGAGGTTGGCAATCAGCCCCAGCATTTT
TRBD1	TRBJ1-1	many	TRBV29-1	12	CSVDRENTEAFF	TGCAGCGTCGACAGGGAGAACACTGAAGCTTTCTTT
NA	TRBJ1-1	NA	TRBV6-2/TRBV6-3	14	CASSAPKENTEAFF	TGTGCCAGCAGCGCACCCAAGGAAAACACTGAAGCTTTCTTT
TRBD2	TRBJ2-1	NA	TRBV5-8	17	CASSLATSGGPYNEQFF	TGTGCCAGCAGCTTGGCAACTAGCGGGGGGCCCTACAATGAGCAGTTCTTC
NA	TRBJ1-3	many	TRBV7-2	16	CASSLVSVLSGNTIYF	TGTGCCAGCAGCTTAGTCTCCGTTTTATCTGGAAACACCATATATTTT
TRBD2	TRBJ2-5	few	TRBV4-1	16	CASSRPAGDYQETQYF	TGCGCCAGCAGCCGTCCAGCGGGGGACTACCAAGAGACCCAGTACTTC
NA	TRBJ1-2	many	TRBV6-1	12	CASSYTNYGYTF	TGTGCCAGCAGTTATACAAACTATGGCTACACCTTC
NA	TRBJ1-1	NA	TRBV14	16	CASSHLGAPGDTEAFF	TGTGCCAGCAGCCATCTCGGGGCCCCAGGGGACACTGAAGCTTTCTTT
NA	TRBJ2-3	NA	TRBV28	15	CASSPTLLVTDTQYF	TGTGCCAGCAGCCCCACCCTCTTGGTCACAGATACGCAGTATTTT
TRBD2	TRBJ2-7	NA	TRBV5-4	14	CASSPGGGAYEQYF	TGTGCCAGCAGCCCGGGAGGCGGGGCATACGAGCAGTACTTC